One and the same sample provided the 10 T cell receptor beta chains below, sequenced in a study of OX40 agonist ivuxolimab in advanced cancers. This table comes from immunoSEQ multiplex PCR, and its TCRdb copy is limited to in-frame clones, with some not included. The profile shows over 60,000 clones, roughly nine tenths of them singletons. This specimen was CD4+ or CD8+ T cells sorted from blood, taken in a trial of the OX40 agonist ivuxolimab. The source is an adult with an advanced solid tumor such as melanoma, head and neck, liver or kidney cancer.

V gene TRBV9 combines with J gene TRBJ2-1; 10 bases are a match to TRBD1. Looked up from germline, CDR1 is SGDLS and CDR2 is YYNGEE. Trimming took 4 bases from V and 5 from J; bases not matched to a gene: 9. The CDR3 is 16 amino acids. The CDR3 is CASSPKGQGMDNEQFF. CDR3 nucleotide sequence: TGTGCCAGCAGCCCAAAGGGACAGGGGATGGACAATGAGCAGTTCTTC.

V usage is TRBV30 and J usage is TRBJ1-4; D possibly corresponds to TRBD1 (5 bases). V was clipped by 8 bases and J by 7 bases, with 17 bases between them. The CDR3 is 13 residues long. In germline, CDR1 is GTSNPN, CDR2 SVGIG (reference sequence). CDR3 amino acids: CAMSGTLGEKLFF. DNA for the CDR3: TGTGCCATGTCCGGGACCCTGGGTGAAAAACTGTTTTTT.

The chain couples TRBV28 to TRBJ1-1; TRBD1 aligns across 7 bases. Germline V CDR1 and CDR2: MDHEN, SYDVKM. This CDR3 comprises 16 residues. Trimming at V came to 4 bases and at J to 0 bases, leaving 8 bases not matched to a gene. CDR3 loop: CASSSGGVRMNTEAFF. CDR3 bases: TGTGCCAGCAGTTCAGGGGGGGTACGAATGAACACTGAAGCTTTCTTT.

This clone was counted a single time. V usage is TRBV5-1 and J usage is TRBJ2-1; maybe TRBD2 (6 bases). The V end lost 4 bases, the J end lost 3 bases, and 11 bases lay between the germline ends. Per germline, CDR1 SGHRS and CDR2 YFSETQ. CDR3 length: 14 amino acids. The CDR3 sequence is CASSLGLSYNEQFF. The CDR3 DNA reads TGCGCCAGCAGCCTGGGACTGAGCTACAATGAGCAGTTCTTC.

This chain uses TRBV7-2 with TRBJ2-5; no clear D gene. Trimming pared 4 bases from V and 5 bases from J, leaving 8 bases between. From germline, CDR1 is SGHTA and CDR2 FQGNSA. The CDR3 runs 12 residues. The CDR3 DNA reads TGTGCCAGCAGCTCCGCGAGGGAGACCCAGTACTTC. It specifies CASSSARETQYF. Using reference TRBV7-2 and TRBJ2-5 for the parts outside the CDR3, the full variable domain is GAGVSQSPSNKVTEKGKDVELRCDPISGHTALYWYRQSLGQGLEFLIYFQGNSAPDKSGLPSDRFSAERTGGSVSTLTIQRTQQEDSAVYLCASSSARETQYFGPGTRLLVL.

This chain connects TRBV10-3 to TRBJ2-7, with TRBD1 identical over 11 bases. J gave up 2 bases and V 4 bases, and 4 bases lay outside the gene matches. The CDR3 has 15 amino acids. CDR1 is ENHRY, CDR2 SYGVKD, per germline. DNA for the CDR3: TGTGCCATCAGTGGACCGGGACAGGGGGCCTACGAGCAGTACTTC. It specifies CAISGPGQGAYEQYF.

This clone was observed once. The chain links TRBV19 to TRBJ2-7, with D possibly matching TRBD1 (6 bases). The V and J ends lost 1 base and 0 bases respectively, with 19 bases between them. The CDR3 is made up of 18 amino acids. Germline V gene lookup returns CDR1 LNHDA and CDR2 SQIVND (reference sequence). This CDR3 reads CASSIGPPRRGSSYEQYF. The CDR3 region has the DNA TGTGCCAGTAGTATAGGCCCTCCCCGCAGGGGAAGCTCCTACGAGCAGTACTTC.

CDR3 protein: CASSLAAGQFSGNTIYF. CDR3 sequence (DNA): TGTGCCAGCAGCTTAGCAGCAGGGCAGTTCTCTGGAAACACCATATATTTT. The V call is TRBV7-2, the J call TRBJ1-3; weak D call: TRBD1 (5 bases). CDR3 length: 17 residues. Trimming left V 0 bases short and J 0 bases short, with 12 bases between. Germline values: CDR1 SGHTA, CDR2 FQGNSA.

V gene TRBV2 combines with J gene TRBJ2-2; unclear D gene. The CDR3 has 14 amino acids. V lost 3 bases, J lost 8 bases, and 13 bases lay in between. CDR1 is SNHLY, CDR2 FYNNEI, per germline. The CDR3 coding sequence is TGTGCCAGCAGTGAGCAGGTAGCTGGAGGGGAGCTGTTTTTT. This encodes CASSEQVAGGELFF.

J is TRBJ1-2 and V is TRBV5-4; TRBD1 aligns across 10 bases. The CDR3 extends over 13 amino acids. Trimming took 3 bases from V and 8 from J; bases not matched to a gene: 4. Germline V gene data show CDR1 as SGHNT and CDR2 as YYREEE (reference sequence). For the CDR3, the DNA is TGTGCCAGCAGCTCGACAGGGGGCTCGGGCTACACCTTC. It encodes CASSSTGGSGYTF.